The rows below give T cell receptor beta chains drawn from one sample of a study of T cell responses to AZD1222 COVID-19 vaccine. The assay was immunoSEQ multiplex PCR, and TCRdb's table has in-frame clones only and misses some. The sample records almost 95,000 clones, about 85% being singletons. Sample: peripheral blood, taken 28 days after the second AZD1222 dose. The receptors were gathered from an adult who received the AZD1222 COVID-19 vaccine. The CDR3 runs from the conserved cysteine through the conserved F or W. Fields, in order: clone size, D gene, J gene, V gene, CDR3 protein, CDR3 DNA. A D gene is named only where the DNA matches it firmly. Rows give clone size only sometimes, using once, few, many, or a class for an expanded clone.

>NA|NA|TRBJ1-2|TRBV7-2
CASSLAASYGYTF
TGTGCCAGCAGCTTAGCAGCTAGCTATGGCTACACCTTC
>NA|NA|TRBJ2-1|TRBV11-2
CASSLAAGGSYNEQFF
TGTGCCAGCAGCTTAGCCGCTGGAGGGTCCTACAATGAGCAGTTCTTC
>NA|NA|TRBJ2-7|TRBV5-4
CASSLEGVYEQYF
TGTGCCAGCAGCTTGGAGGGCGTCTACGAGCAGTACTTC
>NA|NA|TRBJ2-7|TRBV7-8
CASSLLEQGYEQYF
TGTGCCAGCAGCTTACTGGAACAGGGCTACGAGCAGTACTTC
>NA|NA|TRBJ1-1|TRBV7-2
CASSLAIQAYEAFF
TGTGCCAGCAGCTTAGCCATTCAGGCTTATGAAGCTTTCTTT
>NA|NA|TRBJ2-2|TRBV18
CASSPLRGTGELFF
TGTGCCAGCTCACCCCTACGGGGGACCGGGGAGCTGTTTTTT
>NA|NA|TRBJ2-7|TRBV23-1
CASSLSYEQYF
TGCGCCAGCAGCCTTTCCTACGAGCAGTACTTC
>NA|NA|TRBJ2-7|TRBV28
CASRRGQSYEQYF
TGTGCCAGCCGGCGGGGACAGTCCTACGAGCAGTACTTC
>NA|TRBD1|TRBJ2-7|TRBV4-1
CASSGRDRGYEQYF
TGCGCCAGCAGCGGGCGGGACAGGGGTTACGAGCAGTACTTC
>NA|NA|TRBJ1-2|TRBV27
CASSRGQGLGYTF
TGTGCCAGCAGTCGAGGGCAAGGTCTTGGCTACACCTTC
>NA|NA|TRBJ1-2|TRBV1
CTSSQDLRTGRGYTF
TGCACCAGCAGCCAAGATCTAAGGACAGGTCGGGGCTACACCTTC
>NA|TRBD1|TRBJ2-5|TRBV5-1
CASSLGTGRREETQYF
TGCGCCAGCAGCTTGGGGACAGGGAGAAGAGAAGAGACCCAGTACTTC
>few|TRBD1|TRBJ2-3|TRBV6-5
CAGSLTGAVDTQYF
TGTGCCGGATCCCTGACAGGGGCGGTAGATACGCAGTATTTT
>NA|NA|TRBJ1-2|TRBV14
CASSQVDRSGYTF
TGTGCCAGCAGCCAAGTTGACAGGAGTGGCTACACCTTC
>NA|TRBD1|TRBJ1-1|TRBV30
CAWDRGLNTEAFF
TGTGCCTGGGACAGGGGCTTGAACACTGAAGCTTTCTTT
>NA|NA|TRBJ1-1|TRBV29-1
CSAILANTEAFF
TGCAGCGCCATTCTGGCGAACACTGAAGCTTTCTTT
>NA|NA|TRBJ1-6|TRBV10-3
CAIKETVDNSPLHF
TGTGCCATCAAGGAAACAGTCGATAATTCACCCCTCCACTTT
>few|NA|TRBJ1-6|TRBV18
CASSPREGGNSPLHF
TGTGCCAGCTCACCACGAGAGGGTGGCAATTCACCCCTCCACTTT
>NA|TRBD1|TRBJ2-7|TRBV27
CASSLGTGVYEQYF
TGTGCCAGCAGTCTAGGGACAGGGGTCTACGAGCAGTACTTC
>NA|NA|TRBJ2-7|TRBV5-4
CASSGRGPAYEQYF
TGTGCCAGCAGCGGTCGGGGACCGGCCTACGAGCAGTACTTC
>NA|NA|TRBJ2-1|TRBV12-3/TRBV12-4
CASSFHRYNEQFF
TGTGCCAGCAGTTTCCACCGCTACAATGAGCAGTTCTTC
>NA|NA|TRBJ2-5|TRBV15
CATSRDREETQYF
TGTGCCACCAGCAGAGATAGAGAAGAGACCCAGTACTTC
>NA|NA|TRBJ2-2|TRBV5-1
CASSHEYTGELFF
TGCGCCAGCAGCCACGAATACACCGGGGAGCTGTTTTTT
>NA|NA|TRBJ2-7|TRBV27
CASSSVNGEQYF
TGTGCCAGCAGTTCGGTAAACGGGGAGCAGTACTTC
>once|TRBD1|TRBJ2-3|TRBV11-3
CASSPRDSGTDTQYF
TGTGCCAGCAGCCCGAGGGACAGCGGAACAGATACGCAGTATTTT
>NA|NA|TRBJ1-1|TRBV29-1
CSVDRANTEAFF
TGCAGCGTTGATCGGGCGAACACTGAAGCTTTCTTT
>NA|NA|TRBJ1-2|TRBV19
CASRGGGASYGYTF
TGTGCCAGTAGAGGAGGCGGGGCTAGTTATGGCTACACCTTC
>NA|NA|TRBJ1-2|TRBV5-1
CASSLGLGTQANYGYTF
TGCGCCAGCAGCTTGGGGCTTGGGACGCAAGCTAACTATGGCTACACCTTC
>NA|TRBD2|TRBJ2-7|TRBV11-2
CASSSYVTSGSDEQYF
TGTGCCAGCAGCTCTTACGTGACTAGCGGGAGCGACGAGCAGTACTTC
>NA|NA|TRBJ2-5|TRBV10-3
CAIQDMGETQYF
TGTGCCATTCAAGACATGGGAGAGACCCAGTACTTC
>few|TRBD2|TRBJ2-5|TRBV14
CASSQLRGSGSRETQYF
TGTGCCAGCAGCCAACTCCGGGGAAGCGGGAGTAGAGAGACCCAGTACTTC
>NA|NA|TRBJ1-1|TRBV6-6
CASSSHDRNTEAFF
TGTGCCAGCAGTTCACACGACAGGAACACTGAAGCTTTCTTT
>NA|NA|TRBJ2-3|TRBV7-9
CASSPAGLATDTQYF
TGTGCCAGCAGCCCCGCGGGTCTAGCGACAGATACGCAGTATTTT
>NA|TRBD2|TRBJ2-5|TRBV6-5
CASSTLWGGETQYF
TGTGCCAGCAGTACCCTCTGGGGGGGGGAGACCCAGTACTTC
>NA|NA|TRBJ1-3|TRBV7-2
CASSPPPTITGNTIYF
TGTGCCAGCAGCCCCCCGCCTACAATCACTGGAAACACCATATATTTT
>NA|NA|TRBJ1-1|TRBV6-2/TRBV6-3
CASSYLGVSTEAFF
TGTGCCAGCAGTTACTTGGGGGTGAGCACTGAAGCTTTCTTT
>once|TRBD2|TRBJ2-5|TRBV24-1
CATSGTSGETQYF
TGTGCCACCAGTGGGACTAGCGGAGAGACCCAGTACTTC
>NA|TRBD2|TRBJ2-5|TRBV16
CASSSGGASRETQYF
TGTGCCAGCAGCAGCGGGGGGGCGAGTCGGGAGACCCAGTACTTC
>NA|NA|TRBJ1-2|TRBV4-3
CASSLHSQGGYTF
TGCGCCAGCAGCCTTCACAGCCAGGGTGGCTACACCTTC
>few|NA|TRBJ2-7|TRBV9
CASSPGAGSEQYF
TGTGCCAGCAGTCCTGGGGCAGGGTCCGAGCAGTACTTC
>NA|TRBD1|TRBJ1-6|TRBV5-1
CASSLGGTVGSPLHF
TGCGCCAGCAGCTTGGGTGGGACAGTGGGTTCACCCCTCCACTTT
>NA|NA|TRBJ1-6|TRBV27
CASRLGQPNSPLHF
TGTGCCAGCAGACTAGGACAGCCTAATTCACCCCTCCACTTT
>NA|TRBD2|TRBJ2-5|TRBV7-8
CASSMTPGTRQETQYF
TGTGCCAGCAGCATGACCCCCGGGACTAGACAAGAGACCCAGTACTTC
>NA|NA|TRBJ2-3|TRBV6-5
CASSKYNTQYF
TGTGCCAGCAGTAAATATAATACGCAGTATTTT
>NA|NA|TRBJ2-3|TRBV15
CATSIRSRDTQYF
TGTGCCACCAGCATTCGGTCACGGGATACGCAGTATTTT
>NA|TRBD1|TRBJ1-6|TRBV28
CASSLVQGSYNSPLHF
TGTGCCAGCAGTTTAGTACAGGGGTCCTATAATTCACCCCTCCACTTT
>NA|NA|TRBJ1-5|TRBV6-2/TRBV6-3
CASSYGVGQGNQPQHF
TGTGCCAGCAGTTACGGGGTGGGGCAAGGCAATCAGCCCCAGCATTTT
>NA|NA|TRBJ2-7|TRBV12-3/TRBV12-4
CASSRGPVYEQYF
TGTGCCAGCAGCCGAGGACCGGTATACGAGCAGTACTTC
>once|NA|TRBJ2-6|TRBV7-6
CASSTQPGEVTGANVLTF
TGTGCCAGCAGCACCCAGCCGGGGGAAGTGACTGGGGCCAACGTCCTGACTTTC
>NA|NA|TRBJ1-1|TRBV27
CASSLDGGRNTEAFF
TGTGCCAGCAGTTTAGATGGGGGCAGGAACACTGAAGCTTTCTTT
>NA|NA|TRBJ1-5|TRBV6-5
CASRGQTSGQPQHF
TGTGCCAGCCGCGGACAGACGAGCGGTCAGCCCCAGCATTTT